This passage covers 9 T cell receptor beta chains from one sample sequenced in a study of blood T cell repertoires in COVID-19. The table came from immunoSEQ multiplex PCR; TCRdb's copy has only in-frame clones and leaves some out. The repertoire holds about 190,000 clones, with more than 85% as singletons. Material for sequencing was peripheral blood. Receptors were obtained from a man in his 70s with active or convalescent COVID-19.

The chain has TRBV29-1 and TRBJ1-5, with 7 bases identical to TRBD1. The V gene's germline CDR1 is SQVTM and CDR2 ANQGSEA. The CDR3 consists of 13 residues. With 7 bases clipped from V and 3 bases from J, the junction kept 6 bases outside the gene matches. The CDR3 loop reads CSAPTGDNQPQHF. The CDR3 bases are TGCAGCGCGCCAACAGGGGACAATCAGCCCCAGCATTTT.

DNA of the CDR3: TGCAGCGTTGGAGGGAGCCAAGAGACCCAGTACTTC. It codes for CSVGGSQETQYF. This chain joins TRBV29-1 and TRBJ2-5, with D perhaps matching TRBD2 (5 bases). V gave up 4 bases and J gave up 1 base, with 7 bases separating them. Germline loops: CDR1 SQVTM, CDR2 ANQGSEA. This CDR3 is built from 12 residues.

V and J are TRBV20-1 and TRBJ2-7; 10 positions match TRBD2. The CDR3 sequence is 13 residues long. Germline CDR1 is DFQATT and CDR2 is SNEGSKA (reference sequence). V shed 6 bases, J shed 5 bases, and the junction held 7 bases outside the gene matches. CDR3 loop: CSASSGRRNEQYF. The CDR3 region has the DNA TGCAGTGCCAGTAGCGGGAGGAGAAACGAGCAGTACTTC.

The V gene is TRBV7-9, the J gene TRBJ1-1, with D unclear. Trimming removed 4 bases at V and 1 base at J, with 10 bases between. The germline V gene encodes CDR1 SEHNR and CDR2 FQNEAQ (reference sequence). The CDR3 extends over 14 amino acids. The CDR3: CASSWVGENTEAFF. CDR3 nucleotides: TGTGCCAGCAGCTGGGTCGGGGAGAACACTGAAGCTTTCTTT.

The chain carries TRBV7-7 and TRBJ2-3; TRBD1 matches at 8 bases. The CDR3 sequence is 17 residues long. Germline V lookup: CDR1 SSHAT, CDR2 FNYEAQ (reference sequence). Germline trimming cut 4 bases from V and 0 bases from J; bases unmatched to any gene: 9. DNA for the CDR3: TGTGCCAGCAGCTCTATAAGGCAGGGGGCTAGCACAGATACGCAGTATTTT. It specifies CASSSIRQGASTDTQYF.

The rearrangement links TRBV29-1 to TRBJ2-3; weak D call: TRBD1 (5 bases). V lost 3 bases and J 7 bases, leaving 14 bases between the germline ends. The CDR3 has 13 amino acids. CDR1 SQVTM and CDR2 ANQGSEA come from the germline V gene. CDR3 DNA: TGCAGCGTTGACAGGACAATATCCCATACGCAGTATTTT. It translates to CSVDRTISHTQYF.

The chain employs TRBV4-3 and TRBJ1-5; 9 nucleotides align to TRBD1. This CDR3 region has 18 residues. V trimming: 3 bases; J trimming: 4 bases; junction bases outside the gene matches: 13. CDR1 is LGHNA and CDR2 is YSLEER in the germline V gene. CDR3 DNA sequence: TGCGCCAGCAGCCAGTCACTACAGGGGGCAGACGGAAATCAGCCCCAGCATTTT. The encoded protein is CASSQSLQGADGNQPQHF.

The chain carries TRBV9 and TRBJ2-3; 11 positions agree with TRBD2. CDR1 SGDLS and CDR2 YYNGEE come from the germline V gene. The CDR3 is 19 residues long. The ends lost 3 bases at V and 4 bases at J; junction bases unmatched: 16. CDR3 DNA: TGTGCCAGCAGCGCCCTAGCGGGGGGCGAACCGCACAGGGCAGATACGCAGTATTTT. Protein: CASSALAGGEPHRADTQYF.

V usage is TRBV5-4 and J usage is TRBJ2-7, with 12 bases fitting TRBD2. V shed 0 bases, J shed 6 bases, and the junction held 4 bases outside the gene matches. There are 15 residues in the CDR3. The V gene's germline CDR1 is SGHNT and CDR2 YYREEE (reference sequence). The CDR3 region has the DNA TGTGCCAGCAGCTTGGGACTAGCGGGAGATGGCGAGCAGTACTTC. Protein product: CASSLGLAGDGEQYF.